This T cell receptor beta chain was sequenced in a study of Graves' ophthalmopathy and Graves' hyperthyroidism. The wider study: The authors collected peripheral blood at initial diagnosis, before any treatment.

Details on this clonotype: The antigen is unknown.

CDR1 is SQVTM and CDR2 is ANQGSEA in the germline V gene. This CDR3 spans 12 amino acids. V was cut by 4 bases and J by 6 bases, with 12 bases left in between. Study-wide points: Prediction of ophthalmopathy progression reached around 70% sensitivity and roughly 72% specificity.

TCR beta CDR3 amplification used RNA transcripts. Second-round multiplex PCR followed a first-round RT-PCR using HTBI primers. A single record per CDR3 protein comes from TCRdb applying MiXCR to the multiplex PCR reads. The sample lists 650,000 to 900,000 distinct CDR3 sequences; roughly two fifths were seen once. Ophthalmopathy donors showed moderate-to-severe activity, CAS ≥3, NOSPECS ≥4 and a duration under 3 months. The clonotype comes from an adult man with Graves' ophthalmopathy. The chain has TRBV29-1 and TRBJ1-1, with a tentative D call TRBD1 (5 bases). The sample consisted of peripheral blood. CDR3 loop: CSVVGLGAEAFF. The CDR3 region has the DNA TGCAGCGTTGTCGGGTTAGGGGCTGAAGCTTTCTTT.